The rows below give T cell receptor beta chains drawn from one sample of a study of blood T cells in healthy people across ages. TCRdb processed the 5' RACE reads anew with MiXCR; each CDR3 protein has one entry. The sample yields about 570,000 distinct CDR3 sequences, about 25% seen once. Material for sequencing was blood. Every receptor here comes from a woman in her seventies in good health. Each CDR3 is given with its conserved first and last residue. The D gene is left open where the match is weak. Clone size appears in some rows only: once, few, many, or a class for an expanded clone.

DNA | CDR3 | size | V | length | J | D
TGCAGTGCCACCTTCTGGGGGGCCCACACTGAAGCTTTCTTT | CSATFWGAHTEAFF | NA | TRBV20-1 | 14 | TRBJ1-1 | NA
TGTGCCAGCTCACCTGGACAGGGAATCAACTATGGCTACACCTTC | CASSPGQGINYGYTF | few | TRBV18 | 15 | TRBJ1-2 | TRBD1
TGTGCCAGCTTCACCCGAGGAACCCAAGAGACCCAGTACTTC | CASFTRGTQETQYF | few | TRBV18 | 14 | TRBJ2-5 | NA
TGTGCCAGCAGCCAAGACAGGGACTATGGCTACACCTTC | CASSQDRDYGYTF | few | TRBV7-3 | 13 | TRBJ1-2 | TRBD1
TGTGCCAGCAGTTACCCAGGAGTTAGCAATCAGCCCCAGCATTTT | CASSYPGVSNQPQHF | NA | TRBV6-2/TRBV6-3 | 15 | TRBJ1-5 | NA
TGTGCCAGCAGCTTAGGGGTGGGCCCCGGGACCCAGTACTTC | CASSLGVGPGTQYF | NA | TRBV7-8 | 14 | TRBJ2-5 | NA
TGCGGGGGAACAGGGTCCCCCTATGGCTACACCTTC | CGGTGSPYGYTF | few | TRBV20-1 | 12 | TRBJ1-2 | NA
TGTGCCGGCAGTTTATTAGCGGGGGGCCTCTCCTACGAGCAGTACTTC | CAGSLLAGGLSYEQYF | few | TRBV7-2 | 16 | TRBJ2-7 | TRBD2
TGTGCCAGCAGCGAACCGGGACAGGTAGATCAGCCCCAGCATTTT | CASSEPGQVDQPQHF | NA | TRBV6-1 | 15 | TRBJ1-5 | TRBD1
TGTGCCACCAGCAGAGATCCGGGGGGGCCTCTTAGATACAATGAGCAGTTCTTC | CATSRDPGGPLRYNEQFF | few | TRBV15 | 18 | TRBJ2-1 | TRBD2
TGTGCCAGCAGCGCACTAGCAGGTGAGCAGTTCTTC | CASSALAGEQFF | NA | TRBV9 | 12 | TRBJ2-1 | NA
TGTGCCAGCAGTTTATATGGTGGGAGCACCTACAATGAGCAGTTCTTC | CASSLYGGSTYNEQFF | few | TRBV27 | 16 | TRBJ2-1 | NA
TGTGCCAGCCCTTATTGGGAGCCCTCGGAATATAGCAATCAGCCCCAGCATTTT | CASPYWEPSEYSNQPQHF | NA | TRBV6-2/TRBV6-3 | 18 | TRBJ1-5 | NA
TGTGCCAGCAGCTTAGCGCCGGCAGGGCCCTCGGGGTATAGCAATCAGCCCCAGCATTTT | CASSLAPAGPSGYSNQPQHF | NA | TRBV7-2 | 20 | TRBJ1-5 | NA
TGTGCCAGCAAGCTGTTGGGTCGAGAAACGCAGTATTTT | CASKLLGRETQYF | NA | TRBV3-1 | 13 | TRBJ2-3 | NA
TGCAGCGGGTCCCGGGGAAACCAAGAGACCCAGTACTTC | CSGSRGNQETQYF | NA | TRBV29-1 | 13 | TRBJ2-5 | NA
TGTGCCAGCAGTTACGAGGACAGGCCAATTTATGGCTACACCTTC | CASSYEDRPIYGYTF | few | TRBV6-5 | 15 | TRBJ1-2 | TRBD1
TGTGCCAGCAGCACTAAATACACAGATACGCAGTATTTT | CASSTKYTDTQYF | NA | TRBV7-2 | 13 | TRBJ2-3 | NA
TGTGCCAGCAGCTTGCTCGGCGACGGCAGTGAAGCTTTCTTT | CASSLLGDGSEAFF | few | TRBV5-5 | 14 | TRBJ1-1 | NA
TGCGCCAGCAAGGGGGGCGAACTTTATAGCAATCAGCCCCAGCATTTT | CASKGGELYSNQPQHF | NA | TRBV5-1 | 16 | TRBJ1-5 | NA
TGTGCCAGCAGCCGGGGCGACGCACCCGGCTACACCTTC | CASSRGDAPGYTF | NA | TRBV3-1 | 13 | TRBJ1-2 | NA
TGTGCCAGCAGTGCCCCCGGGGGCCGGAGCGGGGTTACGCAGTATTTT | CASSAPGGRSGVTQYF | few | TRBV2 | 16 | TRBJ2-3 | NA
TGTGCCAGCAGCGCTAAGGGCAGGGGAGGGACCTATAATTCACCCCTCCACTTT | CASSAKGRGGTYNSPLHF | few | TRBV7-2 | 18 | TRBJ1-6 | NA
TGTGCCAGCAGCCAAGGGGACAGGGAATGGTACTTC | CASSQGDREWYF | NA | TRBV3-1 | 12 | TRBJ2-7 | TRBD1
TGTGCCATCAGTGCGGGGGGGCCCACCGGGGAGCTGTTTTTT | CAISAGGPTGELFF | few | TRBV10-3 | 14 | TRBJ2-2 | TRBD2
TGTGCCAGCAGCACCTCGGGACTAGCGGCTTACCACCAAGAGACCCAGTACTTC | CASSTSGLAAYHQETQYF | NA | TRBV6-2/TRBV6-3 | 18 | TRBJ2-5 | TRBD2
TGTGCCAGCAGCCAAGGAGGAGGGGACGAAGGATATGAGCAGTTCTTC | CASSQGGGDEGYEQFF | few | TRBV4-2 | 16 | TRBJ2-1 | NA
TGTGCCAGCAGCTTAGTAGGGACCCAGAACACTGAAGCTTTCTTT | CASSLVGTQNTEAFF | NA | TRBV11-2 | 15 | TRBJ1-1 | NA
TGCGCCAGCAGCCGGACTACGGCCGGGGAGCTGTTTTTT | CASSRTTAGELFF | NA | TRBV4-3 | 13 | TRBJ2-2 | NA
TGTGCCAGCAGCCAAGATCCGCGACAGGGGACGACCGGGGAGCTGTTTTTT | CASSQDPRQGTTGELFF | few | TRBV4-2 | 17 | TRBJ2-2 | TRBD1
TGCGCCAGCAGCCAGGCCCTACAGCGGGATACGCAGTATTTT | CASSQALQRDTQYF | NA | TRBV4-1 | 14 | TRBJ2-3 | NA
TGCGCCAGCAGCCAAGAATTCGGGAGACAGGGGACCCCCGGGGAGCTGTTTTTT | CASSQEFGRQGTPGELFF | few | TRBV4-3 | 18 | TRBJ2-2 | TRBD1
TGTGCCTGGAAGATAGCCTCTAGTAGGGGCTACACCTTC | CAWKIASSRGYTF | few | TRBV30 | 13 | TRBJ1-2 | NA
TGTGCCAGCAGCGCCAGACAGGGGTATGAAAAACTGTTTTTT | CASSARQGYEKLFF | NA | TRBV7-2 | 14 | TRBJ1-4 | TRBD1
TGTGCCACCAGCGCCGGGACAGGGGGCCAGCCCCAGCATTTT | CATSAGTGGQPQHF | few | TRBV15 | 14 | TRBJ1-5 | TRBD1
TGCAGTGCTGCCGGGACAGGGGAAAAACTGTTTTTT | CSAAGTGEKLFF | NA | TRBV20-1 | 12 | TRBJ1-4 | TRBD1
TGTGCCAGCAGCGAAGGGGGGACTAGCCACGGCACCCAAGAGACCCAGTACTTC | CASSEGGTSHGTQETQYF | NA | TRBV9 | 18 | TRBJ2-5 | TRBD2
TGCGCCAGCAGCTTGAGTCCGGACAGCTATGGCTACACCTTC | CASSLSPDSYGYTF | NA | TRBV5-1 | 14 | TRBJ1-2 | NA
TGTGCCAGCAGTTGGACAGGGGGCGGTGGCTACACCTTC | CASSWTGGGGYTF | many | TRBV27 | 13 | TRBJ1-2 | TRBD1
TGCGCCAGCAGCGGGACAGGTTCCGTTGCCGGGGAGCTGTTTTTT | CASSGTGSVAGELFF | NA | TRBV4-1 | 15 | TRBJ2-2 | TRBD1
TGTGCCAGCAGCAAAGAATGGGACAGGCTGAACTACGAGCAGTACTTC | CASSKEWDRLNYEQYF | NA | TRBV21-1 | 16 | TRBJ2-7 | NA
TGCAGTGCTAGGTCCGGGACCCCTAACCGGGAGCAGTACTTC | CSARSGTPNREQYF | NA | TRBV20-1 | 14 | TRBJ2-5 | NA
TGCAGTGCTAGAGATGCGACGGGACTAGCGGGAGCCTTTGGAGAGACCCCGTACTTC | CSARDATGLAGAFGETPYF | NA | TRBV20-1 | 19 | TRBJ2-5 | TRBD2
TGCGCCAGCAGCGGGGACTCCTTGAGCTCTGGAAACACCATATATTTT | CASSGDSLSSGNTIYF | few | TRBV5-1 | 16 | TRBJ1-3 | NA
TGTGCCAGCAGCCCCCCCGGACAGGGGGATGTAGAGTTCTTC | CASSPPGQGDVEFF | NA | TRBV3-1 | 14 | TRBJ2-1 | TRBD1